The TCR beta chain described here comes from a study of T cells in Graves' hyperthyroidism and ophthalmopathy. Patients were excluded for uncontrolled infection, other autoimmune disease, pregnancy or lactation. PBMCs stemmed from under 11 ml fresh peripheral blood. The study's findings and limits: Researchers found most expanded thyroid clonotypes above 0.001 in blood as well.

Worth noting for this clonotype: Antigen: not known.

TCR beta CDR3 regions were amplified from RNA. RT-PCR in the first round (using the HTBI primer set) targeted the TCR CDR3. TCRdb reprocessed the multiplex PCR reads via MiXCR and lists one record per CDR3 protein. The data contain about 600,000 distinct CDR3 sequences, 13% to 15% of them singletons. This receptor was taken from a woman aged 18 to 35 with Graves' ophthalmopathy. The sequenced sample was blood.

The CDR3 loop is CASSSGGSVNTEAFF. The CDR3 bases are TGTGCCAGCAGCTCAGGGGGTTCCGTAAACACTGAAGCTTTCTTT. The V call is TRBV11-2, the J call TRBJ1-1; 7 nucleotides agree with TRBD1. Looked up from germline, CDR1 is SGHAT and CDR2 is FQNNGV. V was clipped by 4 bases and J by 2 bases; unmatched bases: 7. This CDR3 region has 15 residues.